The 26 T cell receptor beta chains below all came from one sample that was sequenced in a study of blood T cell repertoires in COVID-19 (TCRdb year 2020). To prepare the library, the immunoSEQ multiplex PCR assay was applied. TCRdb carries this immuneACCESS record with in-frame sequences only. Its versions omit some clonotypes, under half of them owing to an unresolved V gene in the studies checked, with the rest unexplained. This sample holds approximately 210,000 clones; around 92% were observed only once. Around 8.4% of the sample is in the top ten clones. Material: PBMCs or T cells enriched from blood (not recorded which). The receptor set was obtained from a woman between 18 and 30 years old who had recovered from COVID-19.

The chain combines TRBV2 with TRBJ1-1; a possible D gene is TRBD1 (6 bases). The length of the CDR3 is 15 residues. CDR1 SNHLY and CDR2 FYNNEI come from the germline V gene. Trimming left V 3 bases short and J 1 base short, with 12 bases between. This chain's CDR3 is CASSDTGWGNTEAFF. The CDR3 coding sequence is TGTGCCAGCAGTGATACAGGGTGGGGGAACACTGAAGCTTTCTTT.

The chain recombines TRBV14 with TRBJ2-3, with 7 bases lining up with TRBD1. Germline V gives CDR1 SGHDN, CDR2 FVKESK. V shed 6 bases, J shed 2 bases, and the junction held 8 bases outside the gene matches. The CDR3 consists of 15 residues. CDR3 sequence reads: CASSPTGVPTDTQYF. The CDR3 DNA is TGTGCCAGCAGTCCCACAGGGGTCCCCACAGATACGCAGTATTTT.

This clone was seen just once. V and J are TRBV30 and TRBJ2-7; TRBD2 might be the D (5 bases). Per the germline V gene, CDR1 is GTSNPN and CDR2 is SVGIG (reference sequence). This CDR3 is built from 16 residues. Trimming pared 0 bases from V and 0 bases from J, leaving 15 bases between. CDR3 residues: CAWSVSWLRGSYEQYF. Here the CDR3 DNA reads TGTGCCTGGAGTGTGTCGTGGCTCCGGGGCTCCTACGAGCAGTACTTC. The whole variable domain, filled in from reference TRBV30 and TRBJ2-7, reads SQTIHQWPATLVQPVGSPLSLECTVEGTSNPNLYWYRQAAGRGLQLLFYSVGIGQISSEVPQNLSASRPQDRQFILSSKKLLLSDSGFYLCAWSVSWLRGSYEQYFGPGTRLTVT.

The chain combines TRBV6-5 with TRBJ2-1; possible D gene TRBD1, 6 bases. V was pared by 2 bases and J by 7 bases, with 9 bases between. The germline V gene encodes CDR1 MNHEY and CDR2 SVGAGI. CDR3 length: 13 residues. The CDR3 sequence: CASSYHTGNEQFF. The CDR3 bases are TGTGCCAGCAGTTACCACACAGGGAATGAGCAGTTCTTC.

The rearrangement links TRBV4-1 to TRBJ1-1; maybe TRBD1 (6 bases). V gave up 0 bases and J gave up 5 bases, with 16 bases separating them. The CDR3 runs to 16 residues. The germline gives CDR1 MGHRA, CDR2 YSYEKL. The DNA of the CDR3 is TGCGCCAGCAGCCAAGACCGCGTGAGGGGGGGGACTGAAGCTTTCTTT. It translates to CASSQDRVRGGTEAFF.

On this clone itself: Other DNA variants within this sample encode the same CDR3. The CDR3 here is CASSLLAGSYEQYF. CDR3 nucleotide sequence: TGCGCCAGCAGCTTGCTAGCGGGGTCCTACGAGCAGTACTTC. V and J are TRBV5-1 and TRBJ2-7; 9 nucleotides match TRBD2. The CDR3 is 14 residues long. Germline V gene sequence: CDR1 SGHRS, CDR2 YFSETQ. J gave up 1 base and V 1 base, and 0 bases lay outside the gene matches.

This clone ranks as medium-sized. The chain is built from TRBV9 and TRBJ1-3, with a tentative D call TRBD1 (6 bases). This CDR3 spans 15 amino acids. V dropped 5 bases and J dropped 0 bases, with 12 bases sitting between them. The germline gives CDR1 SGDLS, CDR2 YYNGEE. The CDR3 DNA reads TGTGCCAGCAGTATAGGACAGCCCTCTGGAAACACCATATATTTT. This translates into CASSIGQPSGNTIYF.

The chain employs TRBV7-9 and TRBJ1-2, with 9 nucleotides matching TRBD1. After removal of 8 bases from V and 7 bases from J, the junction contained 8 bases not matched to a gene. From germline, CDR1 is SEHNR and CDR2 FQNEAQ (reference sequence). The CDR3 sequence is 13 residues long. The CDR3 is CASSRTGEGGYTF. DNA of the CDR3: TGTGCCAGCTCTCGGACAGGGGAGGGTGGCTACACCTTC.

The chain carries TRBV7-9 and TRBJ2-7; TRBD1 matches 8 bases. The CDR3 contains 17 residues. Per germline, CDR1 SEHNR and CDR2 FQNEAQ (reference sequence). The V gene end was trimmed by 5 bases and the J gene end by 0 bases; junction bases not matched to a gene: 12. CDR3 sequence reads: CASSPPRSGGDSYEQYF. CDR3 in DNA: TGTGCCAGCAGCCCCCCGAGGTCAGGGGGCGACTCCTACGAGCAGTACTTC.

This chain links TRBV28 with TRBJ1-5; D call uncertain. Germline CDR1 is MDHEN and CDR2 is SYDVKM. CDR3 length equals 14 residues. V was pared by 5 bases and J by 7 bases, with 15 bases between. The CDR3 spells CASSTALARQPQHF. CDR3 DNA: TGTGCCAGCAGTACCGCACTTGCGAGACAGCCCCAGCATTTT.

The chain links TRBV2 to TRBJ2-6; 11 bases map to TRBD1. With 4 bases clipped from V and 0 bases from J, the junction kept 5 bases outside the gene matches. This CDR3 has 18 residues. The germline CDR1 and CDR2 sequences are SNHLY and FYNNEI. This CDR3 is CASSARTGGYSGANVLTF. For the CDR3, the DNA is TGTGCCAGCAGTGCGAGGACAGGGGGCTACTCTGGGGCCAACGTCCTGACTTTC.

V is TRBV30 and J is TRBJ1-2, with 7 bases aligning to TRBD1. CDR1 is GTSNPN, CDR2 SVGIG, per germline (reference sequence). This CDR3 spans 13 amino acids. V shed 2 bases and J 4 bases; nucleotides not matched to a gene: 4. The CDR3: CAWSIQGTYGYTF. The CDR3 nucleotides are TGTGCCTGGAGTATACAGGGGACCTATGGCTACACCTTC.

The chain links TRBV7-7 to TRBJ2-5; 8 bases match TRBD2. Losses at the gene ends were 3 bases for V and 1 base for J; bases not matched to a gene: 4. The CDR3 is 15 amino acids. Germline V gene data show CDR1 as SSHAT and CDR2 as FNYEAQ (reference sequence). CDR3 amino acids: CASSLSGGRQETQYF. CDR3 nucleotide sequence: TGTGCCAGCAGCTTGTCGGGAGGGCGCCAAGAGACCCAGTACTTC. Drawing the rest from reference TRBV7-7 and TRBJ2-5, the complete variable domain is GAGVSQSPRYKVTKRGQDVTLRCDPISSHATLYWYQQALGQGPEFLTYFNYEAQPDKSGLPSDRFSAERPEGSISTLTIQRTEQRDSAMYRCASSLSGGRQETQYFGPGTRLLVL.

In its sample, this clone was seen a few times. The chain couples TRBV4-1 to TRBJ1-1; D unresolved. Trimming cost V 4 bases and J 1 base, with 13 bases left between them. From germline, CDR1 is MGHRA and CDR2 YSYEKL. The CDR3 is 15 amino acids. The CDR3 DNA reads as TGCGCCAGCAGCCTCAGCTTATGGGCGAACACTGAAGCTTTCTTT. This encodes CASSLSLWANTEAFF.

This clone has just a few counts. Within the sample, other DNA sequences also encode this same CDR3. This chain joins TRBV5-1 and TRBJ1-1; D possibly corresponds to TRBD1 (6 bases). This CDR3 contains 11 residues. Germline V gene sequence: CDR1 SGHRS, CDR2 YFSETQ. V was cut by 4 bases and J by 11 bases, with 12 bases left in between. In DNA form, the CDR3 reads TGCGCCAGCAGCCTAGGGGGTGAGGCTTTCTTT. Protein: CASSLGGEAFF. The whole variable domain, remainder taken from reference TRBV5-1 and TRBJ1-1, is KAGVTQTPRYLIKTRGQQVTLSCSPISGHRSVSWYQQTPGQGLQFLFEYFSETQRNKGNFPGRFSGRQFSNSRSEMNVSTLELGDSALYLCASSLGGEAFFGQGTRLTVV.

The chain employs TRBV5-6 and TRBJ2-2; 14 bases line up with TRBD2. J gave up 0 bases and V 5 bases, and 9 bases lay outside the gene matches. The CDR3 extends over 19 amino acids. Per germline, CDR1 SGHDT and CDR2 YYEEEE. CDR3 region: CASRVGTSGGDANTGELFF. CDR3 coding DNA: TGTGCCAGCAGGGTCGGGACTAGCGGGGGAGACGCGAACACCGGGGAGCTGTTTTTT.

The gene calls are TRBV7-2 and TRBJ2-5; 7 bases fit TRBD1. Per germline, CDR1 SGHTA and CDR2 FQGNSA. This CDR3 region has 14 residues. The trim removed 5 bases at V and 1 base at J, leaving 4 bases unmatched. DNA of the CDR3: TGTGCCAGCAGCCGGGGACAGACCCAAGAGACCCAGTACTTC. It translates to CASSRGQTQETQYF. Variable domain in full (rest from reference TRBV7-2 and TRBJ2-5): GAGVSQSPSNKVTEKGKDVELRCDPISGHTALYWYRQSLGQGLEFLIYFQGNSAPDKSGLPSDRFSAERTGGSVSTLTIQRTQQEDSAVYLCASSRGQTQETQYFGPGTRLLVL.

The chain carries TRBV11-2 and TRBJ2-7; TRBD2 aligns across 11 bases. Germline assignment: CDR1 SGHAT and CDR2 FQNNGV. V gave up 4 bases and J gave up 4 bases; unmatched junction bases: 6. The CDR3 spans 15 residues. Here the CDR3 reads CASSSSRTSGYEQYF. The DNA for the CDR3 is TGTGCCAGCAGCTCATCACGGACTAGCGGGTACGAGCAGTACTTC.

The V call is TRBV5-4, the J call TRBJ2-7, with D possibly being TRBD2 (5 bases). Looked up from germline, CDR1 is SGHNT and CDR2 is YYREEE (reference sequence). Trimming took off 2 bases at V and 1 base at J, with 7 bases between the two ends. This CDR3 contains 13 residues. CDR3 residues: CASSFRGSYEQYF. As DNA, the CDR3 is TGTGCCAGCAGCTTTCGGGGTTCCTACGAGCAGTACTTC.

This chain links TRBV2 with TRBJ1-6; D perhaps matches TRBD1 (5 bases). Deletions cut 6 bases from V and 3 bases from J, with 9 bases between. Germline CDR1 and CDR2: SNHLY and FYNNEI. CDR3 length equals 14 residues. CDR3 coding DNA: TGTGCCAGCAGAGGGGCGATCTATAATTCACCCCTCCACTTT. Its translation is CASRGAIYNSPLHF.

V gene TRBV13 combines with J gene TRBJ1-1; D call uncertain. The CDR3 is 13 residues long. CDR1 and CDR2 (germline): PRHDT, FYEKMQ (reference sequence). The V and J ends lost 2 bases and 8 bases respectively, with 12 bases between them. CDR3 residues: CASSLSGPQEAFF. The CDR3 DNA follows: TGTGCCAGCAGCTTATCTGGGCCGCAAGAAGCTTTCTTT.

The chain carries TRBV4-2 and TRBJ2-7, with D tentatively TRBD1 (5 bases). CDR1 and CDR2 (germline): LGHNA, YNFKEQ. V lost 0 bases and J 2 bases, leaving 8 bases between the germline ends. The CDR3 is 14 residues long. The CDR3 DNA is TGTGCCAGCAGCCAAGACGACAGTACCTACGAGCAGTACTTC. Translation: CASSQDDSTYEQYF.

The chain recombines TRBV28 with TRBJ2-5; 7 bases line up with TRBD2. The CDR3 is 14 residues long. J gave up 5 bases and V 5 bases, and 8 bases lay outside the gene matches. The V gene's germline CDR1 is MDHEN and CDR2 SYDVKM. CDR3 nucleotide sequence: TGTGCCAGCAGTCTACCCTGGGGGGGGGAGACCCAGTACTTC. Its protein is CASSLPWGGETQYF.

V is TRBV2 and J is TRBJ1-1; 12 bases align to TRBD1. The V segment lost 5 bases and the J segment 7 bases; nucleotides outside the gene matches: 5. CDR3 length: 14 amino acids. CDR1 SNHLY and CDR2 FYNNEI come from the germline V gene. The chain's CDR3 is CASSWDRGQGEAFF. For the CDR3, the DNA is TGTGCCAGCAGTTGGGACAGGGGGCAGGGTGAAGCTTTCTTT.

The chain combines TRBV5-1 with TRBJ2-3, with 7 bases aligning to TRBD1. Germline lookup yields CDR1 SGHRS and CDR2 YFSETQ. Trimming cost V 3 bases and J 5 bases; bases outside gene matches: 9. The CDR3 sequence is 15 residues long. The DNA for the CDR3 is TGCGCCAGCAGCTCCGGACAGGTATGGGAAGATACGCAGTATTTT. As protein: CASSSGQVWEDTQYF.

This chain links TRBV5-6 with TRBJ1-5; D remains unclear. This CDR3 is built from 15 residues. V shed 0 bases and J shed 0 bases, with 7 bases lying between them. Germline CDR1 reads SGHDT; CDR2 reads YYEEEE. The CDR3 region is CASSLGDSSNQPQHF. Here the CDR3 DNA reads TGTGCCAGCAGCTTGGGCGATTCTAGCAATCAGCCCCAGCATTTT. The full variable domain, rest sourced from reference TRBV5-6 and TRBJ1-5, is DAGVTQSPTHLIKTRGQQVTLRCSPKSGHDTVSWYQQALGQGPQFIFQYYEEEERQRGNFPDRFSGHQFPNYSSELNVNALLLGDSALYLCASSLGDSSNQPQHFGDGTRLSIL.